This is a list of T cell receptor beta chains from one sample in a study of Ad26.COV2.S vaccination and SARS-CoV-2 variants. Profiled with immunoSEQ multiplex PCR; TCRdb holds only in-frame clones, not every one. The table lists about 280,000 clones, about 90% of them singletons. Sample: peripheral blood, taken in a trial of Ad26.COV2.S vaccine versus placebo. The receptors were gathered from a person aged 18-60 years who received the Ad26.COV2.S COVID-19 vaccine or a placebo. The CDR3 runs from the conserved cysteine through the conserved F or W. D genes are given only for firm matches. The size field is filled for only some rows; it gives once, few, many or a size class.

clone size,J gene,D gene,V gene,CDR3 protein,CDR3 DNA
-,TRBJ2-4,-,TRBV27,CASSSPLGAGLAKNIQYF,TGTGCCAGCAGTTCCCCGTTGGGGGCGGGACTAGCCAAAAACATTCAGTACTTC
-,TRBJ1-5,-,TRBV18,CASSPQAPGEGNQPQHF,TGTGCCAGCTCACCACAGGCCCCAGGGGAGGGCAATCAGCCCCAGCATTTT
-,TRBJ2-6,TRBD1,TRBV10-3,CAISELFGQGGLATNVLTF,TGTGCCATCAGTGAGTTGTTCGGACAGGGGGGGCTAGCGACCAACGTCCTGACTTTC
-,TRBJ2-7,-,TRBV29-1,CSVAKGVAYEQYF,TGCAGCGTTGCTAAAGGGGTCGCCTACGAGCAGTACTTC
once,TRBJ2-2,-,TRBV5-1,CASALSDANTGELFF,TGCGCCAGCGCTCTTTCGGACGCGAACACCGGGGAGCTGTTTTTT
-,TRBJ2-3,TRBD2,TRBV5-1,CASSLAGGRADTQYF,TGCGCCAGCAGCTTGGCGGGGGGGCGGGCAGATACGCAGTATTTT
-,TRBJ1-1,-,TRBV9,CASSVGRGTEAFF,TGTGCCAGCAGCGTAGGCCGGGGGACTGAAGCTTTCTTT
-,TRBJ2-7,TRBD1,TRBV7-2,CASSDSGQSYEQYF,TGTGCCAGCAGCGACTCGGGACAGTCCTACGAGCAGTACTTC
-,TRBJ2-1,TRBD2,TRBV18,CASSQASGGASEQFF,TGTGCCAGCTCACAGGCTAGCGGGGGGGCCTCTGAGCAGTTCTTC
-,TRBJ1-2,-,TRBV19,CASSPDRNYGYTF,TGTGCCAGTAGCCCAGACAGGAACTATGGCTACACCTTC
-,TRBJ2-7,-,TRBV18,CASSPFAGLEYEQYF,TGTGCCAGCTCACCATTTGCAGGGCTAGAGTACGAGCAGTACTTC
many,TRBJ1-5,-,TRBV7-9,CASSLGSQPQHF,TGTGCCAGCAGCTTAGGGAGTCAGCCCCAGCATTTT
few,TRBJ1-1,-,TRBV14,CASSQRGGVGAEAFF,TGTGCCAGCAGCCAACGTGGAGGGGTTGGCGCTGAAGCTTTCTTT
-,TRBJ2-2,TRBD1,TRBV6-6,CASSGGQGNTGELFF,TGTGCCAGCAGTGGGGGACAGGGTAACACCGGGGAGCTGTTTTTT
-,TRBJ2-3,-,TRBV3-1/TRBV3-2,CASSPISTDTQYF,TGTGCCAGCAGCCCCATTAGCACAGATACGCAGTATTTT
-,TRBJ2-7,-,TRBV27,CASSLVGSHDEQYF,TGTGCCAGCAGTTTAGTAGGTAGTCACGACGAGCAGTACTTC